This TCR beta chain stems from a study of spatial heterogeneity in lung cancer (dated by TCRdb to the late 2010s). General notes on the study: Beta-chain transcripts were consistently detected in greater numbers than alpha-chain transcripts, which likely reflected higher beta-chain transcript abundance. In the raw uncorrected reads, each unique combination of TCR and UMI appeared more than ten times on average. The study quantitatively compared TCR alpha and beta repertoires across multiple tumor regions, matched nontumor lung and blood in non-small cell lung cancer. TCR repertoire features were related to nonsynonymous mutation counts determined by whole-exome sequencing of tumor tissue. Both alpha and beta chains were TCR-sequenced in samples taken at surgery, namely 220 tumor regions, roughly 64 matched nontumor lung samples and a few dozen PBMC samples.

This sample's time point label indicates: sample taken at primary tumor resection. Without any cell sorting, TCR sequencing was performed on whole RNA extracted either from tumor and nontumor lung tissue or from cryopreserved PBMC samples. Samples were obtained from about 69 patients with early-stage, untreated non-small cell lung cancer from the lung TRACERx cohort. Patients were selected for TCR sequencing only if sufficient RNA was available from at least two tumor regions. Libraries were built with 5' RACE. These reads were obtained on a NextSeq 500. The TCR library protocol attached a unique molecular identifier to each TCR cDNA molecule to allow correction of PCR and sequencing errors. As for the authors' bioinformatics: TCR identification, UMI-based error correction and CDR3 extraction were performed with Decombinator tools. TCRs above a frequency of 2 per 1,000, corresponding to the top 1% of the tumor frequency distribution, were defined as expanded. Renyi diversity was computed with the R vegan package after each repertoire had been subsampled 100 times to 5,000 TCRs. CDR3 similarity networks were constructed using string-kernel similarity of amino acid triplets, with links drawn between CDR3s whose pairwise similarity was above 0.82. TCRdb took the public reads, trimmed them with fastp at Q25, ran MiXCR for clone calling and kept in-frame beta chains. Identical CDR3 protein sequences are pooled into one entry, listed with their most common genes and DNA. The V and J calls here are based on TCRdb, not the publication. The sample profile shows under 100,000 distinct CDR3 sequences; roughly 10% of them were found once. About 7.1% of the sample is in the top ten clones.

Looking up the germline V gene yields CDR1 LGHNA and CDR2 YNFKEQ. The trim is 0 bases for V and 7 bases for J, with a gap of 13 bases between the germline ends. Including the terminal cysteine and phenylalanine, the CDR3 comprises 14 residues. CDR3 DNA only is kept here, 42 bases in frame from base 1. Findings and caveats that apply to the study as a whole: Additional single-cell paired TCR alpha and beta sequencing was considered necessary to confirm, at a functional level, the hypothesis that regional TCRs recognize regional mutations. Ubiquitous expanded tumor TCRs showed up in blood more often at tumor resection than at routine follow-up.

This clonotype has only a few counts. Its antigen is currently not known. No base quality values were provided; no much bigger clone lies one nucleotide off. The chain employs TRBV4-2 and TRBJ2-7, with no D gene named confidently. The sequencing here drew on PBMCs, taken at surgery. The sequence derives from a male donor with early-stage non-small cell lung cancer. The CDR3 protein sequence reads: CASSQEFSYGEQYF. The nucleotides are TGTGCCAGCAGCCAAGAATTCTCTTACGGGGAGCAGTACTTC.